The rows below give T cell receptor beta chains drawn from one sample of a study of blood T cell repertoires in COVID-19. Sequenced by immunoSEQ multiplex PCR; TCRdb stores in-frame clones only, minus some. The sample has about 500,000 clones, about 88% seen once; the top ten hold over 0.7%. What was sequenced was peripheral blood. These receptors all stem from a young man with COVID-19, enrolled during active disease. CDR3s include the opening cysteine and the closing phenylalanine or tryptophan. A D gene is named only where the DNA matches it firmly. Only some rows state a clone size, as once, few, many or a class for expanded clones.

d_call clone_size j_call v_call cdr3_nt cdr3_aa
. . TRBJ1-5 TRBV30 TGTGCCTGGAAACTTGCGGGGCAGCCCCAGCATTTT CAWKLAGQPQHF
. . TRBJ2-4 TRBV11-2 TGTGCCAGCAGCTTAAACATAAAAAACATTCAGTACTTC CASSLNIKNIQYF
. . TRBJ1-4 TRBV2 TGTGCCAGCACCCAAGACTCGTTTGCCCTGTTTTTT CASTQDSFALFF
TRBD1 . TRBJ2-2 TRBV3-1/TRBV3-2 TGTGCCAGCAGCCATACTGACCAGGGGGCAAACGGGGAGCTGTTTTTT CASSHTDQGANGELFF
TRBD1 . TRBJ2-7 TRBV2 TGTGCCAGCACTCTCTACAGGGGCGACTACGAGCAGTACTTC CASTLYRGDYEQYF
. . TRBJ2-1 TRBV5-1 TGCGCCAGCAGCTTGGCTACGGAGCCCTCCTACAATGAGCAGTTCTTC CASSLATEPSYNEQFF
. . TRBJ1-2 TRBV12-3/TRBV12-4 TGTGCCAGCAGCCCTAACAGGGCTGGCTACACCTTC CASSPNRAGYTF
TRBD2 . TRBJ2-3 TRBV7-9 TGTGCCAGCAGCTCACCCCGGACTAGCGGGAATGCAGATACGCAGTATTTT CASSSPRTSGNADTQYF
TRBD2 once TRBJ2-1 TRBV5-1 TGCGCCAGCAGCTTGAATAGCGGGGGTACCTACAATGAGCAGTTCTTC CASSLNSGGTYNEQFF
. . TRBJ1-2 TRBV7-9 TGTGCCAGCAGCTTTCTGAGGGATGAGGAAGGCTACACCTTC CASSFLRDEEGYTF
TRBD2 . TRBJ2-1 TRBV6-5 TGTGCCAGCAGGACTAGCGGATACTCCTACAATGAGCAGTTCTTC CASRTSGYSYNEQFF
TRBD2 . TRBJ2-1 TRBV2 TGTGCCAGCAGGGGACTACCGTACAATGAGCAGTTCTTC CASRGLPYNEQFF
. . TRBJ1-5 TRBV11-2 TGTGCCAGCAGCTTAGGGCATAGCAATCAGCCCCAGCATTTT CASSLGHSNQPQHF
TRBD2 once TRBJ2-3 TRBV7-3 TGTGCCAGCAGCGCCGGGACTAGCGGCACAGATACGCAGTATTTT CASSAGTSGTDTQYF
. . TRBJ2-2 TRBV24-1 TGTGCCACCAGTGGTACAGGGTTAACCGGGGAGCTGTTTTTT CATSGTGLTGELFF
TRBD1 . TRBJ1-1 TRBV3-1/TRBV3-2 TGTGCCAGCACCCCTCAAACCGGGACAGGAATGGCTTTCTTT CASTPQTGTGMAFF
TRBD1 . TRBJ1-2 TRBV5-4 TGTGCCAGCAGCCCGGACAGGGTTGGAAGGGGCTACACCTTC CASSPDRVGRGYTF
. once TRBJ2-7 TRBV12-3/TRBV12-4 TGTGCCACTTCGGACAGATCCTACGAGCAGTACTTC CATSDRSYEQYF
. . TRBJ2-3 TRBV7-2 TGTGCCAGCTTTGGGGGGTGGACGGATACGCAGTATTTT CASFGGWTDTQYF
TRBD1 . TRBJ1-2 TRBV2 TGTGCCAGCAGGGACAGGGGGCCCTATGGCTACACCTTC CASRDRGPYGYTF
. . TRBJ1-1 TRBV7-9 TGTGCCAGCAGCTTAGCGGGTAGCCGATCGGCTTTCTTT CASSLAGSRSAFF